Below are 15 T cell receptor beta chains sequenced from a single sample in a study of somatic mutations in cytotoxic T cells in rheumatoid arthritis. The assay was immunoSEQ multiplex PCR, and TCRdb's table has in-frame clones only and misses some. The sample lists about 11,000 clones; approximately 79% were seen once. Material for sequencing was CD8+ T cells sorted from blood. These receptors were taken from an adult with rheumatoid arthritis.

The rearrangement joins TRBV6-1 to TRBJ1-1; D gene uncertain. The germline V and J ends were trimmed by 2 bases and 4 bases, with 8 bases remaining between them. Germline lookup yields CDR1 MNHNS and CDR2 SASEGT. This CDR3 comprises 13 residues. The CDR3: CASSELGITEAFF. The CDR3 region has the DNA TGTGCCAGCAGTGAACTGGGGATCACTGAAGCTTTCTTT.

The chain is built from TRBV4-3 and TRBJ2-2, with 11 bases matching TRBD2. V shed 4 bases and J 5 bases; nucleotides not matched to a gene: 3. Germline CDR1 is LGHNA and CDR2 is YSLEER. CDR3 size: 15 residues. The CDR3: CASSLGTSGTGELFF. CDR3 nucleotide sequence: TGCGCCAGCAGCCTAGGGACTAGCGGAACCGGGGAGCTGTTTTTT.

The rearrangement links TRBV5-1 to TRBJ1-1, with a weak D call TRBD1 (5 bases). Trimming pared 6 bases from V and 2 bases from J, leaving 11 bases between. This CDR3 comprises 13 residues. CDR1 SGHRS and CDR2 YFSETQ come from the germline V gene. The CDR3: CASMLGVNTEAFF. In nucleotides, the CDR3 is TGCGCCAGCATGCTAGGGGTTAACACTGAAGCTTTCTTT. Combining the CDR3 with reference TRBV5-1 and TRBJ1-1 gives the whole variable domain KAGVTQTPRYLIKTRGQQVTLSCSPISGHRSVSWYQQTPGQGLQFLFEYFSETQRNKGNFPGRFSGRQFSNSRSEMNVSTLELGDSALYLCASMLGVNTEAFFGQGTRLTVV.

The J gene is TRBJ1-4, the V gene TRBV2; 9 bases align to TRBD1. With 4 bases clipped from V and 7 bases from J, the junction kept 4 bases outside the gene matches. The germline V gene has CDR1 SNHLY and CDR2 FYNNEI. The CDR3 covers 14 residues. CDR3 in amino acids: CASSVDRGGEKLFF. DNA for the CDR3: TGTGCCAGCAGTGTGGACAGGGGTGGTGAAAAACTGTTTTTT.

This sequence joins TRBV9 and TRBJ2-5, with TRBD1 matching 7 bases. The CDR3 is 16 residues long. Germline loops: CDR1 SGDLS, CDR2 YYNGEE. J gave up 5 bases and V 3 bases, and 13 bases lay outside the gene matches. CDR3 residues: CASSAPDRRPAETQYF. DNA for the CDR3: TGTGCCAGCAGCGCCCCGGACAGGAGGCCGGCCGAGACCCAGTACTTC.

CDR3 in DNA: TGTGCCAGCAGTTATTACAGGGGGGACGAGCAGTACTTC. Translation gives CASSYYRGDEQYF. V gene TRBV27 combines with J gene TRBJ2-7; 8 bases map to TRBD1. The germline V gene encodes CDR1 MNHEY and CDR2 SMNVEV (reference sequence). Trimming took 4 bases from V and 5 from J; bases not matched to a gene: 4. The CDR3 loop spans 13 amino acids.

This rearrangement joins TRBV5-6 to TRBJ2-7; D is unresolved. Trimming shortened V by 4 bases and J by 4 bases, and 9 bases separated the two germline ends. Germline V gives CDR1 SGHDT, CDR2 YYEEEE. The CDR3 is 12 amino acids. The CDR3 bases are TGTGCCAGCAGCGGGGTAGGGTACGAGCAGTACTTC. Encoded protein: CASSGVGYEQYF.

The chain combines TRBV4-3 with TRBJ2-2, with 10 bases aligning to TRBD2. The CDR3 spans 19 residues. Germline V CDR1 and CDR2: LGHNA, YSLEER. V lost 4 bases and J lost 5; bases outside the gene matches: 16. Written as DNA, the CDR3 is TGCGCCAGCAGCCCCGAAATAGCGGGAGGTTCAAAAGGTACCGGGGAGCTGTTTTTT. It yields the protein CASSPEIAGGSKGTGELFF.

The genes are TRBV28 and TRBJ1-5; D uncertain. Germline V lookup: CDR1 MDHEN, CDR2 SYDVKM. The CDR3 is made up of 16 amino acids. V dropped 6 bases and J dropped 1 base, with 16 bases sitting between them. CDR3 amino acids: CASRRLKPSSNQPQHF. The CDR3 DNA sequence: TGTGCCAGCAGAAGGTTAAAACCGTCGAGCAATCAGCCCCAGCATTTT.

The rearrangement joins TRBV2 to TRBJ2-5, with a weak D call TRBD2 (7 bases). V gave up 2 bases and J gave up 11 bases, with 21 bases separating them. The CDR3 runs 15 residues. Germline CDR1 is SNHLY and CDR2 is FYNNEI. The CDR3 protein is CASSEQGQGRGEQYF. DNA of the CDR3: TGTGCCAGCAGTGAACAGGGCCAGGGGAGGGGAGAGCAGTACTTC.

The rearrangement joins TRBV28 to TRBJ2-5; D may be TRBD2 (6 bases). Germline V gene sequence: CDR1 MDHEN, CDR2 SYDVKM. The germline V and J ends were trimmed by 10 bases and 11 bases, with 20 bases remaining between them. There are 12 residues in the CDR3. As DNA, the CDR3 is TGTGCCACAACACCACTCACTCGGGAGCAGTACTTC. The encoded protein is CATTPLTREQYF.

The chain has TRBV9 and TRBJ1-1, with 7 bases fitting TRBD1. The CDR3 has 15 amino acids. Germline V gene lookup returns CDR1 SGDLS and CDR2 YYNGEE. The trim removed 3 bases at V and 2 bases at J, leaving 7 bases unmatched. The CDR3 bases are TGTGCCAGCAGCGGAGACAGGGTAGACAACACTGAAGCTTTCTTT. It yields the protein CASSGDRVDNTEAFF.

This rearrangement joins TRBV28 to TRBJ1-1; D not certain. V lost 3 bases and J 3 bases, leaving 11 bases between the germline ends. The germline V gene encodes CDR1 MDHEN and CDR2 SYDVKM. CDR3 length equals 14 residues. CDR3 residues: CASSFAERYTEAFF. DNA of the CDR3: TGTGCCAGCAGTTTCGCGGAAAGGTACACTGAAGCTTTCTTT.

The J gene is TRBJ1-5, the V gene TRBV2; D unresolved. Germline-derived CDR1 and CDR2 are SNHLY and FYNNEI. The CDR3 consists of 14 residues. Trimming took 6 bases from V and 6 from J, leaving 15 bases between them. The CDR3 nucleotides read TGTGCCAGCAGACCTCCGGGGTACGGTCAGCCCCAGCATTTT. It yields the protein CASRPPGYGQPQHF.

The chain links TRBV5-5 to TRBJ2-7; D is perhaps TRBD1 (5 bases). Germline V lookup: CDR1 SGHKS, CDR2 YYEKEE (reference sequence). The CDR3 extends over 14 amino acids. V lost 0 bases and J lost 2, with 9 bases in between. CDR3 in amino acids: CASSLADIPYEQYF. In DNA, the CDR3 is TGTGCCAGCAGCTTGGCGGACATCCCCTACGAGCAGTACTTC.